These 28 T cell receptor beta chains came from one sample sequenced in a study of hypomethylating agent response in myelodysplastic syndrome. Clones were sequenced by immunoSEQ multiplex PCR, and TCRdb holds only the in-frame ones, with some missing. The sample lists over 1,500 clones, 65% to 90% seen once, with about 5% in the top ten. The sample was bone marrow, taken before or after starting hypomethylating agent treatment for myelodysplastic syndrome (not recorded which). The receptors come from a human donor with myelodysplastic syndrome.

The chain links TRBV19 to TRBJ2-2, with 10 positions matching TRBD2. Germline CDR1 reads LNHDA; CDR2 reads SQIVND (reference sequence). The CDR3 contains 18 residues. The trim removed 3 bases at V and 5 bases at J, leaving 12 bases unmatched. For the CDR3, the DNA is TGTGCCAGTAGTATGGGGAGAGCGGGAGGGCCGCGAACCGGGGAGCTGTTTTTT. The encoded protein is CASSMGRAGGPRTGELFF.

This clone was picked up one time. The J gene is TRBJ2-1, the V gene TRBV7-6, with D maybe TRBD2 (5 bases). Germline values: CDR1 SGHVS, CDR2 FNYEAQ. Trimming left V 1 base short and J 2 bases short, with 12 bases between. The CDR3 sequence is 16 residues long. CDR3 DNA: TGTGCCAGCAGCTTAGTTAGTGGAGGAACCTACAATGAGCAGTTCTTC. Its translation: CASSLVSGGTYNEQFF.

This rearrangement joins TRBV5-8 to TRBJ1-2; 7 bases match TRBD1. With 2 bases clipped from V and 5 bases from J, the junction kept 6 bases outside the gene matches. Per the germline V gene, CDR1 is SGHTS and CDR2 is YDEGEE. This CDR3 is 14 amino acids long. CDR3 DNA sequence: TGTGCCAGCAGCTTAGGCCAGGGGGGTTATGGCTACACCTTC. It codes for CASSLGQGGYGYTF.

The chain combines TRBV15 with TRBJ1-1; no firm D call. Germline V gene data show CDR1 as LNHNV and CDR2 as YYDKDF (reference sequence). V shed 0 bases and J shed 6 bases, with 11 bases lying between them. CDR3 size: 14 residues. The CDR3 DNA is TGTGCCACCAGCAGAGATCAAGGGCGGGCTGAAGCTTTCTTT. Amino acids: CATSRDQGRAEAFF.

The rearrangement uses TRBV11-3 and TRBJ2-1, with D perhaps TRBD1 or TRBD2 (6 bases each). The germline CDR1 and CDR2 sequences are SGHNT and YENEEA. Trimming cost V 2 bases and J 4 bases, with 12 bases left between them. The CDR3 has 15 amino acids. Here the CDR3 reads CASSLRRGEYNEQFF. The CDR3 DNA is TGTGCCAGCAGCTTACGAAGGGGGGAGTACAATGAGCAGTTCTTC.

V is TRBV2 and J is TRBJ2-1; 8 nucleotides line up with TRBD1. The CDR3 extends over 13 amino acids. After removal of 11 bases from V and 9 bases from J, the junction contained 12 bases not matched to a gene. Germline assignment: CDR1 SNHLY and CDR2 FYNNEI. The CDR3 DNA reads TGTGCCGGTTCATGGACAGGGAACATTGAGCAGTTCTTC. Residues: CAGSWTGNIEQFF.

V gene TRBV5-8 combines with J gene TRBJ1-1, with 9 bases aligning to TRBD1. Germline loops: CDR1 SGHTS, CDR2 YDEGEE. This CDR3 region has 14 residues. V lost 4 bases and J lost 7; bases outside the gene matches: 8. The CDR3 DNA is TGTGCCAGCAGCCCGACAGGGGGGCGAGATGAAGCTTTCTTT. It codes for CASSPTGGRDEAFF.

The chain recombines TRBV5-1 with TRBJ2-2, with 13 bases aligning to TRBD2. Losses at the gene ends were 7 bases for V and 1 base for J; bases not matched to a gene: 1. The germline V gene encodes CDR1 SGHRS and CDR2 YFSETQ. The CDR3 is 15 residues long. CDR3 sequence: CASRLAGGNTGELFF. The CDR3 DNA sequence: TGCGCCAGCCGACTAGCGGGGGGGAACACCGGGGAGCTGTTTTTT.

A few counts support this clone. This sequence joins TRBV7-9 and TRBJ1-2, with D possibly matching TRBD1 (6 bases). This CDR3 is built from 13 residues. The germline V gene has CDR1 SEHNR and CDR2 FQNEAQ (reference sequence). Trimming took 5 bases from V and 2 from J, leaving 9 bases between them. The CDR3 nucleotides are TGTGCCAGCAGCCCCCAGGGGAACTATGGCTACACCTTC. Amino acids: CASSPQGNYGYTF.

The table lists this clone with a few counts. The chain joins TRBV2 to TRBJ1-1, with a possible D match to TRBD1 (5 bases). CDR1 is SNHLY and CDR2 is FYNNEI in the germline V gene. Trimming pared 8 bases from V and 6 bases from J, leaving 16 bases between. The CDR3 is 13 amino acids. In nucleotides, the CDR3 is TGTGCCAGCGGGGTGGGGGGGGTGGCTGAAGCTTTCTTT. It yields the protein CASGVGGVAEAFF.

This clone appeared a few times. The chain links TRBV10-3 to TRBJ2-2, with TRBD2 matching over 9 bases. V gave up 5 bases and J gave up 1 base; unmatched junction bases: 5. The germline CDR1 and CDR2 sequences are ENHRY and SYGVKD. This CDR3 is 16 amino acids long. The CDR3 bases are TGTGCCATCAGTTTCCCTAGCGGGGTGAACACCGGGGAGCTGTTTTTT. This sequence encodes CAISFPSGVNTGELFF.

This clone occurred once. The rearrangement joins TRBV28 to TRBJ1-5, with 7 bases matching TRBD1. J was trimmed by 2 bases and V by 3 bases; bases with no gene match: 4. This CDR3 region has 15 residues. Germline V gene sequence: CDR1 MDHEN, CDR2 SYDVKM. The CDR3 bases are TGTGCCAGCAGTTTTAGACAGGGCGGCAATCAGCCCCAGCATTTT. Protein product: CASSFRQGGNQPQHF.

V usage is TRBV27 and J usage is TRBJ2-7; tentative D call: TRBD1 (6 bases). The CDR3 contains 14 residues. Trimming pared 2 bases from V and 3 bases from J, leaving 11 bases between. Per germline, CDR1 MNHEY and CDR2 SMNVEV (reference sequence). The CDR3 DNA sequence: TGTGCCAGCAGTTTAAGCCAGGGGTGCTACGAGCAGTACGTC. It yields the protein CASSLSQGCYEQYV.

The gene calls are TRBV5-4 and TRBJ2-3; 8 bases align to TRBD2. Germline CDR1 SGHNT, CDR2 YYREEE (reference sequence). V was clipped by 5 bases and J by 3 bases; unmatched bases: 11. The CDR3 loop spans 16 amino acids. This CDR3 reads CASSTPIGGGTDTQYF. Here the CDR3 DNA reads TGTGCCAGCAGTACCCCGATTGGCGGGGGGACAGATACGCAGTATTTT.

This chain links TRBV9 with TRBJ2-5; no reliable D call. V lost 4 bases to trimming and J lost 5 bases, with 12 bases between them. Germline CDR1 is SGDLS and CDR2 is YYNGEE. The length of the CDR3 is 13 residues. Written as DNA, the CDR3 is TGTGCCAGCAGCCTACGGTCCGGGGAGACCCAGTACTTC. It specifies CASSLRSGETQYF.

The J gene is TRBJ1-2, the V gene TRBV7-9; D not certain. CDR1 is SEHNR, CDR2 FQNEAQ, per germline (reference sequence). Trimming shortened V by 1 base and J by 6 bases, and 15 bases separated the two germline ends. The CDR3 is 15 residues long. This CDR3 reads CASSLGGGVLDGYTF. The CDR3 nucleotides are TGTGCCAGCAGCTTAGGTGGCGGGGTTCTCGATGGCTACACCTTC. Looking up the rest from reference TRBV7-9 and TRBJ1-2 gives the full variable domain: DTGVSQNPRHKITKRGQNVTFRCDPISEHNRLYWYRQTLGQGPEFLTYFQNEAQLEKSRLLSDRFSAERPKGSFSTLEIQRTEQGDSAMYLCASSLGGGVLDGYTFGSGTRLTVV.

For the CDR3, the DNA is TGCGCCAGCAGTTCCCACCTTCAGATTGGGACGGATTCCTACAATGAGCAGTTCTTC. Translating it yields CASSSHLQIGTDSYNEQFF. This chain joins TRBV10-1 and TRBJ2-1; possibly TRBD1 or TRBD2 for D (5 bases each). Deletions cut 5 bases from V and 1 base from J, with 24 bases between. The CDR3 consists of 19 residues. CDR1 and CDR2 (germline): WNHNN, SYGVQD (reference sequence).

The chain links TRBV18 to TRBJ1-3, with 7 bases lining up with TRBD1. Germline V gene data show CDR1 as KGHSH and CDR2 as LQKENI. Germline trimming cut 3 bases from V and 0 bases from J; bases unmatched to any gene: 8. This CDR3 is built from 17 residues. DNA for the CDR3: TGTGCCAGCTCACCCCGACAGGGCCCTAGCTCTGGAAACACCATATATTTT. It is translated as CASSPRQGPSSGNTIYF.

The V call is TRBV6-5, the J call TRBJ2-2, with a tentative D call TRBD1 (5 bases). V lost 0 bases and J lost 7, with 12 bases in between. The germline V gene has CDR1 MNHEY and CDR2 SVGAGI. The CDR3 has 15 amino acids. The CDR3 sequence: CASSYSTQGSGELFF. In nucleotides, the CDR3 is TGTGCCAGCAGTTACTCGACGCAGGGAAGCGGGGAGCTGTTTTTT.

The J gene is TRBJ2-3, the V gene TRBV15; D not certain. The CDR3 runs to 17 residues. Between the trimmed V and J ends, which lost 1 base and 2 bases, there was a span of 16 bases. Per the germline V gene, CDR1 is LNHNV and CDR2 is YYDKDF (reference sequence). The CDR3 reads CATSRGFGSAHTDTQYF. Here the CDR3 DNA reads TGTGCCACCAGCAGAGGGTTCGGAAGTGCTCACACAGATACGCAGTATTTT.

This chain uses TRBV5-1 with TRBJ2-4; TRBD2 agrees at 8 bases. The J segment lost 6 bases and the V segment lost 2 bases, leaving 4 bases of the junction unmatched. The CDR3 consists of 14 residues. Germline values: CDR1 SGHRS, CDR2 YFSETQ. CDR3 sequence: CASSFTAGANIQYF. In nucleotides, the CDR3 is TGCGCCAGCAGCTTTACAGCGGGGGCAAACATTCAGTACTTC. Filled out from reference TRBV5-1 and TRBJ2-4, the complete variable domain reads KAGVTQTPRYLIKTRGQQVTLSCSPISGHRSVSWYQQTPGQGLQFLFEYFSETQRNKGNFPGRFSGRQFSNSRSEMNVSTLELGDSALYLCASSFTAGANIQYFGAGTRLSVL.

The chain employs TRBV19 and TRBJ1-5; D ambiguous. Germline values: CDR1 LNHDA, CDR2 SQIVND (reference sequence). V was shortened by 0 bases and J by 3 bases, with 18 bases between the two germline ends. This CDR3 has 18 residues. Here the CDR3 DNA reads TGTGCCAGTAGTATAGATCTAAAGGATGGCTCGCACAATCAGCCCCAGCATTTT. This gives the protein CASSIDLKDGSHNQPQHF.

The chain joins TRBV19 to TRBJ1-1; D possibly corresponds to TRBD1 (5 bases). This CDR3 is built from 13 residues. Germline-derived CDR1 and CDR2 are LNHDA and SQIVND (reference sequence). Trimming removed 6 bases at V and 4 bases at J, with 12 bases between. As DNA, the CDR3 is TGTGCCAGTAGACCGGGGGTCGGCACTGAAGCTTTCTTT. Protein product: CASRPGVGTEAFF.

This clone was recorded only once. The chain uses TRBV10-3 and TRBJ1-2; the D gene is possibly TRBD1 (5 bases). This CDR3 spans 13 amino acids. Germline CDR1 reads ENHRY; CDR2 reads SYGVKD. V was clipped by 11 bases and J by 5 bases, with 18 bases between them. CDR3 region: CAVKPGPGYGYTF. In DNA, the CDR3 is TGTGCCGTGAAACCGGGACCCGGGTATGGCTACACCTTC.

This clone was seen only once. The CDR3 bases are TGTGCCATCAGTCCAGGACTAGCGGGAGGGCTGTACGAGCAGTACTTC. Residues: CAISPGLAGGLYEQYF. The chain uses TRBV10-3 and TRBJ2-7; 15 bases are shared with TRBD2. After removal of 5 bases from V and 4 bases from J, the junction contained 6 bases not matched to a gene. Germline CDR1 ENHRY, CDR2 SYGVKD. CDR3 length: 16 amino acids.

The rearrangement joins TRBV7-7 to TRBJ2-2, with 10 bases aligning to TRBD1. The CDR3 runs to 17 residues. Germline-derived CDR1 and CDR2 are SSHAT and FNYEAQ (reference sequence). V lost 5 bases to trimming and J lost 5 bases; unmatched junction nucleotides: 11. CDR3: CASSPGLGQGRTGELFF. The CDR3 DNA reads TGTGCCAGCAGCCCGGGGCTGGGACAGGGGAGGACCGGGGAGCTGTTTTTT. Based on the CDR3 plus reference TRBV7-7 and TRBJ2-2, the full variable domain is GAGVSQSPRYKVTKRGQDVTLRCDPISSHATLYWYQQALGQGPEFLTYFNYEAQPDKSGLPSDRFSAERPEGSISTLTIQRTEQRDSAMYRCASSPGLGQGRTGELFFGEGSRLTVL.

The chain employs TRBV12-5 and TRBJ2-3, with TRBD2 as a possible D gene (7 bases). Germline V lookup: CDR1 LGHNT, CDR2 FRNRAP. This CDR3 region has 19 residues. V lost 4 bases and J lost 6, with 29 bases in between. The CDR3 region has the DNA TGTGCTAGTGGTTCTGATCTCGGAGGGGGAGGGCGGGTCAGGGATACGCAGTATTTT. Its protein is CASGSDLGGGGRVRDTQYF. Full variable domain (rest looked up from reference TRBV12-5 and TRBJ2-3): DARVTQTPRHKVTEMGQEVTMRCQPILGHNTVFWYRQTMMQGLELLAYFRNRAPLDDSGMPKDRFSAEMPDATLATLKIQPSEPRDSAVYFCASGSDLGGGGRVRDTQYFGPGTRLTVL.

The chain is built from TRBV5-4 and TRBJ2-4, with TRBD2 matching 7 bases. Germline values: CDR1 SGHNT, CDR2 YYREEE (reference sequence). After removal of 2 bases from V and 3 bases from J, the junction contained 2 bases not matched to a gene. The CDR3 spans 14 residues. The CDR3 sequence is CASSFWGGKNIQYF. The CDR3 nucleotides are TGTGCCAGCAGCTTCTGGGGGGGCAAAAACATTCAGTACTTC.